The 20 T cell receptor beta chains in this list originate from one sample, sequenced in a study of blood T cell repertoires in COVID-19. Method: immunoSEQ multiplex PCR; TCRdb's copy keeps in-frame clones and lacks some. The sample contains over 150,000 clones, roughly 71% of which appear only once. Sequencing input: peripheral blood. These receptors originate from a woman aged 80 or over with acute or convalescent COVID-19.

The chain couples TRBV18 to TRBJ1-5; 9 bases align to TRBD1. The CDR3 sequence is 15 residues long. Germline CDR1 and CDR2: KGHSH and LQKENI. Trimming took 6 bases from V and 5 from J; bases not matched to a gene: 8. For the CDR3, the DNA is TGTGCCAGCTCGCCGGGACAGGGAAACGATCAGCCCCAGCATTTT. This encodes CASSPGQGNDQPQHF.

The chain combines TRBV9 with TRBJ2-2; tentatively, D is TRBD1 (5 bases). CDR1 and CDR2 (germline): SGDLS, YYNGEE. The ends were cut back, 0 bases at V and 8 bases at J, with 20 bases in the middle. The CDR3 loop spans 17 amino acids. The CDR3 region has the DNA TGTGCCAGCAGCGTAGCACTCTCGGACACTATGTCGGGGGAGCTGTTTTTT. This translates into CASSVALSDTMSGELFF.

The chain links TRBV3-1 (or the pseudogene TRBV3-2) to TRBJ2-3; D unresolved. Germline V lookup: CDR1 LGHDT, CDR2 YNNKEL (reference sequence). The V gene lost 0 bases and the J gene lost 11 bases, with 15 bases spanning the gap. This CDR3 has 14 amino acids. The CDR3 sequence: CASSQEDSTIGQYF. CDR3 bases: TGTGCCAGCAGCCAAGAAGACTCTACCATAGGGCAGTATTTT.

V and J are TRBV5-1 and TRBJ1-6, with TRBD1 matching over 7 bases. Trimming at V came to 5 bases and at J to 10 bases, leaving 9 bases not matched to a gene. Germline V gene sequence: CDR1 SGHRS, CDR2 YFSETQ. This CDR3 has 14 residues. The DNA for the CDR3 is TGCGCCAGCAGGGGCGAGGGGGCCAGCTCACCCCTCCACTTT. This sequence encodes CASRGEGASSPLHF.

The chain joins TRBV5-1 to TRBJ1-1, with D maybe TRBD1 (5 bases). Looked up from germline, CDR1 is SGHRS and CDR2 is YFSETQ. The V end lost 0 bases, the J end lost 5 bases, and 20 bases lay between the germline ends. The length of the CDR3 is 17 residues. The CDR3 protein is CASSLGSRDPRGTEAFF. For the CDR3, the DNA is TGCGCCAGCAGCTTGGGAAGTCGGGACCCGCGGGGGACTGAAGCTTTCTTT.

The rearrangement uses TRBV18 and TRBJ1-2, with D perhaps TRBD1 (6 bases). Germline V gene data show CDR1 as KGHSH and CDR2 as LQKENI. The length of the CDR3 is 13 residues. The ends were cut back, 6 bases at V and 2 bases at J, with 10 bases in the middle. The CDR3 loop reads CASSQDSNYGYTF. CDR3 DNA sequence: TGTGCCAGCTCTCAGGACAGCAACTATGGCTACACCTTC.

In its sample, this clone was seen once. V is TRBV6-2 or TRBV6-3 and J is TRBJ1-1, with a possible D match to TRBD1 (5 bases). Germline CDR1 reads MNHEY; CDR2 reads SVGEGT. The CDR3 is 13 residues long. The germline V and J ends were trimmed by 6 bases and 6 bases, with 14 bases remaining between them. CDR3 protein: CASSLYQGSEAFF. Here the CDR3 DNA reads TGTGCCAGCAGCCTTTACCAGGGCTCTGAAGCTTTCTTT.

The rearrangement uses TRBV19 and TRBJ1-2, with TRBD1 as a possible D gene (5 bases). The V end was cut by 6 bases, the J end by 9 bases, with 17 bases between. Germline-derived CDR1 and CDR2 are LNHDA and SQIVND (reference sequence). The CDR3 extends over 13 amino acids. CDR3 amino acids: CASSLQGYGSYTF. As DNA, the CDR3 is TGTGCCAGTAGCCTGCAGGGCTATGGAAGCTACACCTTC.

This clone appeared a few times. The chain links TRBV10-3 to TRBJ1-1; TRBD1 matches at 7 bases. V lost 7 bases, J lost 1 base, and 21 bases stayed unmatched. This CDR3 contains 19 residues. The germline gives CDR1 ENHRY, CDR2 SYGVKD. CDR3 coding DNA: TGTGCCATCAAGGAATCCGAGCGTGGACAGGATTATGGGAACACTGAAGCTTTCTTT. Its protein is CAIKESERGQDYGNTEAFF.

This clone was recorded a few times. This sequence joins TRBV5-6 and TRBJ2-5; tentative D call: TRBD2 (6 bases). V gave up 1 base and J gave up 7 bases, with 11 bases separating them. CDR3 length equals 13 residues. Per the germline V gene, CDR1 is SGHDT and CDR2 is YYEEEE. The CDR3 is CASSLSSVGTQYF. CDR3 nucleotide sequence: TGTGCCAGCAGCTTGTCTAGCGTAGGGACCCAGTACTTC. Together with reference TRBV5-6 and TRBJ2-5, the CDR3 gives the full variable domain: DAGVTQSPTHLIKTRGQQVTLRCSPKSGHDTVSWYQQALGQGPQFIFQYYEEEERQRGNFPDRFSGHQFPNYSSELNVNALLLGDSALYLCASSLSSVGTQYFGPGTRLLVL.

The chain is built from TRBV7-9 and TRBJ2-5; 8 positions agree with TRBD2. This CDR3 has 10 residues. Germline lookup yields CDR1 SEHNR and CDR2 FQNEAQ (reference sequence). The CDR3 loop is CAAGEETQYF. CDR3 DNA sequence: TGTGCAGCGGGGGAAGAGACCCAGTACTTC.

The chain couples TRBV7-2 to TRBJ1-1, with a possible D match to TRBD1 (5 bases). This CDR3 has 14 amino acids. CDR1 and CDR2 (germline): SGHTA, FQGNSA. V was trimmed by 5 bases and J by 0 bases, leaving 10 bases between them. CDR3 in amino acids: CASSRGTVNTEAFF. CDR3 nucleotides: TGTGCCAGCAGCCGGGGGACGGTGAACACTGAAGCTTTCTTT.

The chain carries TRBV7-8 and TRBJ2-3, with 10 bases fitting TRBD2. The germline V gene has CDR1 SGHVS and CDR2 FQNEAQ. V was clipped by 1 base and J by 4 bases; unmatched bases: 11. This CDR3 comprises 18 residues. As DNA, the CDR3 is TGTGCCAGCAGCTTAGACTGGGAGGCTAGCGGGAGTTCAGATACGCAGTATTTT. The encoded protein is CASSLDWEASGSSDTQYF.

J is TRBJ1-2 and V is TRBV19; TRBD1 agrees at 7 bases. From germline, CDR1 is LNHDA and CDR2 SQIVND (reference sequence). There are 13 residues in the CDR3. J gave up 5 bases and V 3 bases, and 3 bases lay outside the gene matches. The CDR3 region is CASSIGTAYGYTF. CDR3 nucleotides: TGTGCCAGTAGTATCGGGACAGCATATGGCTACACCTTC.

The chain joins TRBV30 to TRBJ2-1, with 13 positions matching TRBD2. The length of the CDR3 is 17 residues. Trimming removed 1 base from V and 2 bases from J; junction bases left unmatched: 5. In germline, CDR1 is GTSNPN, CDR2 SVGIG (reference sequence). The CDR3 spells CAWSGTSGRPAYNEQFF. In DNA, the CDR3 is TGTGCCTGGAGTGGGACTAGCGGGAGACCGGCCTACAATGAGCAGTTCTTC.

This clone was picked up a small number of times. This sequence joins TRBV2 and TRBJ1-4; 9 bases are a match to TRBD1. V shed 6 bases, J shed 8 bases, and the junction held 4 bases outside the gene matches. CDR1 and CDR2 from the germline V gene are SNHLY and FYNNEI. The CDR3 spans 13 residues. The CDR3 DNA is TGTGCCAGCAGGGGACAGGGTCGAGAAAAACTGTTTTTT. This gives the protein CASRGQGREKLFF.

The chain carries TRBV6-2 or TRBV6-3 and TRBJ1-5; no clear D. CDR1 MNHEY and CDR2 SVGEGT come from the germline V gene. There are 18 residues in the CDR3. The ends were cut back, 3 bases at V and 0 bases at J, with 18 bases in the middle. The CDR3 bases are TGTGCCAGCAGTTATGAGCCAGCTCCGGGGTCTAGCAATCAGCCCCAGCATTTT. Its protein product is CASSYEPAPGSSNQPQHF.

This chain connects TRBV7-7 to TRBJ2-1; 10 bases map to TRBD2. V lost 1 base and J lost 6; bases outside the gene matches: 6. Germline CDR1 reads SSHAT; CDR2 reads FNYEAQ (reference sequence). There are 16 residues in the CDR3. CDR3 nucleotide sequence: TGTGCCAGCAGCTTAGATAGGACTAGCGGAGTCAATGAGCAGTTCTTC. It translates to CASSLDRTSGVNEQFF.

The chain has TRBV5-1 and TRBJ1-4, with D hard to call. CDR3 length equals 16 residues. From germline, CDR1 is SGHRS and CDR2 YFSETQ. Trimming stripped 0 bases from V and 3 bases from J, with 12 bases between. CDR3 sequence reads: CASSLVSVGANEKLFF. CDR3 nucleotide sequence: TGCGCCAGCAGCTTGGTGTCAGTTGGTGCTAATGAAAAACTGTTTTTT.

This clone was seen once. One end of the junction varies from germline; a read error may be responsible. The chain recombines TRBV18 with TRBJ1-5; possibly TRBD1 for D (5 bases). Germline V gene lookup returns CDR1 KGHSH and CDR2 LQKENI. The CDR3 contains 16 residues. The CDR3 nucleotides read TGTGCCAGCTCCCCACAAGGGGTAAATAGCAATCAGCCCCAGCATTTT. Protein sequence: CASSPQGVNSNQPQHF. Combining the CDR3 with reference TRBV18 and TRBJ1-5 gives the whole variable domain NAGVMQNPRHLVRRRGQEARLRCSPMKGHSHVYWYRQLPEEGLKFMVYLQKENIIDESGMPKERFSAEFPKEGPSILRIQQVVRGDSAAYFCASSPQGVNSNQPQHFGDGTRLSIL.